This paragraph reports one TCR beta chain. The antigen is unknown. These data are taken from a study of molecular identifiers for immune sequencing clone quantification. Findings and caveats of the study: Clones above 20 RNA copies held over 98% of effector molecules, under 1% in naive cells. Spike-in Jurkat TCR RNA from a single cell reportedly registered among about a million naive cells.

Generation of bulk TCR libraries relied on previously described methods and listed TCR primers. In TCRdb, the PCR reads were re-called with MiXCR into one record per CDR3 protein. The repertoire includes roughly 97,000 distinct CDR3 sequences, approximately 25% of them detected once, and 0.94% sits in the top ten. CDR1 and CDR2 (germline): DFQATT, SNEGSKA (reference sequence). This CDR3 is built from 11 residues. V lost 6 bases and J lost 3, with 6 bases in between. Sorted naive CD8 T cells, 20,000 to 1,000,000, were sequenced from 10%, 30% or 50% RNA. This receptor was taken from a human donor in good health. Some libraries in this study had Jurkat cell RNA spiked in. Sequences were obtained from naive CD8+ T cells from blood, with Jurkat cell RNA spiked in. Subset meaning: FACS-sorted CD8+CD4-CCR7+CD45RA+ naive T cells. V is TRBV20-1 and J is TRBJ2-1, with D possibly TRBD1 on 5 matching bases. CDR3 sequence: CSAGDYNEQFF. CDR3 DNA: TGCAGTGCAGGGGACTACAATGAGCAGTTCTTC.